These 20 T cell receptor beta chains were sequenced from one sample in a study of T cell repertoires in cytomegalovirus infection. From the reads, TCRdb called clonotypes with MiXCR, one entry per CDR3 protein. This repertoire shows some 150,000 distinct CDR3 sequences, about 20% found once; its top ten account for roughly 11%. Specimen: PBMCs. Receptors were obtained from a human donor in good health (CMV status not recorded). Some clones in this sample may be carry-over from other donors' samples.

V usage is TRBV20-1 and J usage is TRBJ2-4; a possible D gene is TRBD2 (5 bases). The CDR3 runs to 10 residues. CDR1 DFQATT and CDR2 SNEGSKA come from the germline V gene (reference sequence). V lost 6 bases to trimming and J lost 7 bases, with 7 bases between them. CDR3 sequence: CSAGVNIQYF. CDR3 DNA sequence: TGCAGTGCCGGGGTGAACATTCAGTACTTC.

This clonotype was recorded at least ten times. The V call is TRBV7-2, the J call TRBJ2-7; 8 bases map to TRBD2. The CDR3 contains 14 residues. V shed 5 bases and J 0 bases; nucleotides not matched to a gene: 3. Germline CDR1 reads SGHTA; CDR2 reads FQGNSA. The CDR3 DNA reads TGTGCCAGCAGCCGTAGCGGGGCCTCCTACGAGCAGTACTTC. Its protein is CASSRSGASYEQYF. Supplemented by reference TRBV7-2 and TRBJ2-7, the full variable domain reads GAGVSQSPSNKVTEKGKDVELRCDPISGHTALYWYRQSLGQGLEFLIYFQGNSAPDKSGLPSDRFSAERTGGSVSTLTIQRTQQEDSAVYLCASSRSGASYEQYFGPGTRLTVT.

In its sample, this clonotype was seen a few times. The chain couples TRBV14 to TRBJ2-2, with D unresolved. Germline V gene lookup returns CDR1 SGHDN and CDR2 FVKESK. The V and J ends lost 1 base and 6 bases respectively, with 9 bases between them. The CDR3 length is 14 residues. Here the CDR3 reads CASSQAGKAGELFF. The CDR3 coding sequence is TGTGCCAGCAGCCAAGCTGGGAAGGCCGGGGAGCTGTTTTTT.

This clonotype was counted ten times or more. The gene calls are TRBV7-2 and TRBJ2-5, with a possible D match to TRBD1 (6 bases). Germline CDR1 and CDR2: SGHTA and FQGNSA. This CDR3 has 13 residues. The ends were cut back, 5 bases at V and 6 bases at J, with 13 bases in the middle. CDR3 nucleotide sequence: TGTGCCAGCAGCCCGGACAGCCCTCAGACCCAGTACTTC. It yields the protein CASSPDSPQTQYF.

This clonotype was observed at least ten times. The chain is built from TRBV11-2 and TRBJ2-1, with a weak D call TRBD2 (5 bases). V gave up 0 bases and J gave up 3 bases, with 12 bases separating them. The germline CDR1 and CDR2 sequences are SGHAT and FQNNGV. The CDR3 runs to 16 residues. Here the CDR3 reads CASSLESGVIYNEQFF. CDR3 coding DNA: TGTGCCAGCAGCTTAGAAAGCGGAGTGATCTACAATGAGCAGTTCTTC.

CDR3 DNA: TGTGCCAGCAGTTACAGGGTTGACTATGGCTACACCTTC. It yields the protein CASSYRVDYGYTF. The V gene is TRBV28, the J gene TRBJ1-2; D is possibly TRBD1 (6 bases). The germline V gene has CDR1 MDHEN and CDR2 SYDVKM. The CDR3 is 13 amino acids. Trimming shortened V by 4 bases and J by 3 bases, and 9 bases separated the two germline ends.

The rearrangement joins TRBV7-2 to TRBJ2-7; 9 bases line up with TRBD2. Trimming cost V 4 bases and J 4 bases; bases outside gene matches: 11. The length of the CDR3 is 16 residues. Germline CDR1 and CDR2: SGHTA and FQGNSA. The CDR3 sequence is CASSSTGLAAMYEQYF. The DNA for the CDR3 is TGTGCCAGCAGCTCAACGGGACTAGCCGCAATGTACGAGCAGTACTTC.

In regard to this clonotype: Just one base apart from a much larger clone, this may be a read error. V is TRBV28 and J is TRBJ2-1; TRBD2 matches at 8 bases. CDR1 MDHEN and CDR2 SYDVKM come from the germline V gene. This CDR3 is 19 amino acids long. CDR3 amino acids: CAGSSGVKSGRDSYNEQFF. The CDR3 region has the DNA TGTGCCGGCAGTTCGGGGGTGAAAAGCGGGAGAGACTCCTACAATGAGCAGTTCTTC.

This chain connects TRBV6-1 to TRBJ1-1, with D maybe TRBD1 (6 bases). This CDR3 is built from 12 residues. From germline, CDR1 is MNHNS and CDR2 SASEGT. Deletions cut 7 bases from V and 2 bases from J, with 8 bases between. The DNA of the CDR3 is TGTGCCAGCAAGGGGGGAAACACTGAAGCTTTCTTT. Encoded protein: CASKGGNTEAFF.

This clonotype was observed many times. Written as DNA, the CDR3 is TGCAGTGCTAGACCGTACAACTCTGGAAACACCATATATTTT. Its protein is CSARPYNSGNTIYF. The genes are TRBV20-1 and TRBJ1-3; no clear D. Trimming removed 2 bases from V and 0 bases from J, with 8 bases in between. The V gene's germline CDR1 is DFQATT and CDR2 SNEGSKA (reference sequence). This CDR3 spans 14 amino acids.

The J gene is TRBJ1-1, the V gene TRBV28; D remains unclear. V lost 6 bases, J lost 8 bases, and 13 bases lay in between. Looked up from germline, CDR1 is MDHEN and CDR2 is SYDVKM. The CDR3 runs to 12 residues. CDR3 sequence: CASSPLQPEAFF. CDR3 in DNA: TGTGCCAGCAGCCCACTCCAGCCCGAAGCTTTCTTT. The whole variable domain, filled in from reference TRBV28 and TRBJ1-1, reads DVKVTQSSRYLVKRTGEKVFLECVQDMDHENMFWYRQDPGLGLRLIYFSYDVKMKEKGDIPEGYSVSREKKERFSLILESASTNQTSMYLCASSPLQPEAFFGQGTRLTVV.

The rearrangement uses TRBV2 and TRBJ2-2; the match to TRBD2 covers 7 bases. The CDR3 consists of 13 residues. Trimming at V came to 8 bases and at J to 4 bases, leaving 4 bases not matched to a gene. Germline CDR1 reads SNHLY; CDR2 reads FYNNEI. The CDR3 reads CASLGGSTGELFF. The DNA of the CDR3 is TGTGCCAGCCTGGGAGGGAGCACCGGGGAGCTGTTTTTT.

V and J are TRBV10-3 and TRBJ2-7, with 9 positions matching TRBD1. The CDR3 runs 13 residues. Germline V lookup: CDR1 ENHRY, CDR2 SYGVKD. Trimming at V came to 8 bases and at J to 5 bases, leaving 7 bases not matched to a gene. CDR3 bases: TGTGCCATCTCGGGACAGGGAGCTGACGAGCAGTACTTC. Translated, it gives CAISGQGADEQYF.

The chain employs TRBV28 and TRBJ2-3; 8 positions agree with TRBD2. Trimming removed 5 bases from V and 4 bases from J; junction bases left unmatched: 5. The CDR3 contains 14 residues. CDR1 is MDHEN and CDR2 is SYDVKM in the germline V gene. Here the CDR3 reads CASSTGLEADTQYF. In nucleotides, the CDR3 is TGTGCCAGCAGTACGGGACTAGAGGCAGATACGCAGTATTTT.

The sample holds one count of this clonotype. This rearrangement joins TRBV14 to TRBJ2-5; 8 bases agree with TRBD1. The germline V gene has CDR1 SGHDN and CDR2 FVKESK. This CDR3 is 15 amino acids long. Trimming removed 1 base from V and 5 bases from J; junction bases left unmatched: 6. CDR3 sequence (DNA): TGTGCCAGCAGCCAAGGAGCAGGGGGCTTCGAGACCCAGTACTTC. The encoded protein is CASSQGAGGFETQYF.

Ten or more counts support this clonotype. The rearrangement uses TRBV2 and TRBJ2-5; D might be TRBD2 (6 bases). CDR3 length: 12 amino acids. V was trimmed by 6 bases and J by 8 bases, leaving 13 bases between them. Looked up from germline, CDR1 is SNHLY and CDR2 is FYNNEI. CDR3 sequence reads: CASRGDSDTQYF. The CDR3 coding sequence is TGTGCCAGCAGAGGGGACTCCGATACCCAGTACTTC. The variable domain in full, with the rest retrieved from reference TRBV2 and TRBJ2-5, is EPEVTQTPSHQVTQMGQEVILRCVPISNHLYFYWYRQILGQKVEFLVSFYNNEISEKSEIFDDQFSVERPDGSNFTLKIRSTKLEDSAMYFCASRGDSDTQYFGPGTRLLVL.

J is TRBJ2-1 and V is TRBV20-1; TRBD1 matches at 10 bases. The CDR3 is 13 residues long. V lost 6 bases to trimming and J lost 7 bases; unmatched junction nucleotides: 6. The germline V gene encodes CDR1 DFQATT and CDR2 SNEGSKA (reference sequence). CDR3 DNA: TGCAGTGCGGAATGGGACAGGGGAAATGAGCAGTTCTTC. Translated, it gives CSAEWDRGNEQFF.

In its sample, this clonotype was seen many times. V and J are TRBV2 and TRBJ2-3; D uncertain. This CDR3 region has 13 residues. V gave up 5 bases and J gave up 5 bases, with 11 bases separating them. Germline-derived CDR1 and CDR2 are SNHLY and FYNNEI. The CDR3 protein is CASSLEQIDTQYF. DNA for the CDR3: TGTGCCAGCAGTTTAGAACAAATAGATACGCAGTATTTT.

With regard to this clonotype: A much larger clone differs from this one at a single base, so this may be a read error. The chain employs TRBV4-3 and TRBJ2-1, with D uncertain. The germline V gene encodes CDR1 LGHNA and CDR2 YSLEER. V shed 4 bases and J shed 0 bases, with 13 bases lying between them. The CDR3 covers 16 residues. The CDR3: CASSLENPNSYNEQFF. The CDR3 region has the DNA TGCGCCAGCAGCCTAGAGAACCCCAACTCCTACAATGAGCAGTTCTTC.

CDR3 residues: CSAREGAGETQYF. The CDR3 DNA reads TGCAGTGCTAGAGAAGGGGCGGGCGAGACCCAGTACTTC. The chain combines TRBV20-1 with TRBJ2-5, with D perhaps TRBD1 or TRBD2 (5 bases each). Trimming removed 0 bases at V and 5 bases at J, with 10 bases between. Germline-derived CDR1 and CDR2 are DFQATT and SNEGSKA (reference sequence). CDR3 length: 13 amino acids.